The T cell receptor beta chain under discussion was sequenced for a study of blood T cell repertoires in COVID-19. The method was immunoSEQ multiplex PCR; TCRdb's version includes in-frame clones alone and lacks a portion of them. The sample shows about 220,000 clones, 75% to 90% of them seen only once. This clone was picked up one time. Because the CDR3's place on the DNA is in doubt, the DNA is left out and the CDR3 is given as listed by TCRdb. Sequenced input: peripheral blood. The source is a woman in her seventies with COVID-19, enrolled during active disease.

The CDR3 here is CASSFLENQPQHF. The chain links TRBV12-3 or TRBV12-4 to TRBJ1-5. The CDR3 is made up of 13 amino acids, end residues included.